This T cell receptor (beta chain) stems from a study of blood T cells in healthy people across ages. Whole-study results and caveats: Aged donors had fewer naive CD4+ cells and lower diversity than long-lived donors.

This CDR3 is 16 amino acids long. CDR1 is SQVTM and CDR2 is ANQGSEA in the germline V gene. As concerns this clonotype: The antigen is not known.

Together with a sample-barcoded 5' primer, a J-beta primer mix was included in a second PCR lasting about 7 to 12 cycles. TCRdb re-called the 5' RACE reads through MiXCR, storing one row per CDR3 protein. In the table there are about 900,000 distinct CDR3 sequences, around 68% of which are singletons. The receptor was derived from a young man in good health. The specimen was blood. This sequence joins TRBV29-1 and TRBJ2-7; maybe TRBD1 (7 bases). CDR3 amino acids: CTAAFPTGGGYYEQYF. CDR3 sequence (DNA): TGCACCGCCGCTTTTCCGACAGGAGGGGGCTACTACGAGCAGTACTTC.